This T cell receptor (beta chain) was recorded in a study of blood T cells in healthy people across ages (dated by TCRdb to the mid-2010s). As for the study more broadly: Template switching captured roughly one uniquely barcoded TCR beta cDNA molecule per two T cells in model experiments. To avoid experimental bias, donors of different ages were spread randomly across the sequencing lanes. For two donors (one aged 18 to 30 and one aged 80 or older), the study analyzed two additional independent replicas of 1 million unique cDNA reads from the same blood draw. Age-related changes in TCR beta repertoire diversity were measured in the study by deep sequencing normalized with unique cDNA molecular identifiers. Four age groups were formed from the donors: young (average 16 years), middle-aged (approximately 39), aged (approximately 60) and long-lived (82).

The junction carries 9 bases between V and J, which are trimmed by 9 bases and 1 base respectively. Its CDR3 holds 12 amino acids, cysteine through phenylalanine. Only the CDR3 DNA is retained, 36 bases long and in frame from the first base. Taken from the germline V gene, the CDR1 and CDR2 loops are MNHEY and SVGAGI. General findings and caveats noted by the study authors: As age increased, observed TCR beta diversity per million T cells dropped in a roughly linear way, and a significant reduction was already evident by age 40. Estimates of total diversity from one million sequenced T cells were regarded as lower bounds and underestimates. The long-lived group showed more naive CD4+ T cells, fewer expanded clones and increased TCR diversity than the aged group, suggesting age selection. Since profiling was done on bulk unsorted PBMCs, naive and antigen-experienced compartments could not be conclusively compared. Donor CMV infection status was unknown, potentially confounding age-related changes in expanded clonotypes. The percentage of naive T cells measured by flow cytometry correlated strongly with observed TCR beta diversity.

This clonotype came up a few times. Its recognized antigen is unknown. No much larger clonotype is one base removed from it; base qualities were not supplied. Libraries were made using 5' RACE. The second PCR ran for roughly 6 to 11 cycles and used a J-beta primer mix along with a sample-barcoded 5' primer. A template-switch 5' adaptor carrying 12 random nucleotides introduced a unique molecular identifier onto each TCR beta cDNA molecule. At least 2.5 million CDR3-containing paired-end reads were obtained from each sample. All of the RNA was converted into first-strand cDNA using the Mint cDNA synthesis kit, with a TRBC-specific oligonucleotide serving as the primer. Following uracil-DNA glycosylase treatment, a first 18-cycle PCR with universal primers M1SS and BC2_uni_R was performed on all cDNA. The study's own analysis went as follows. For normalization, 1 million high-quality reads, each with a distinct molecular identifier, were randomly selected from each sample. Instead of being binned into consensus sequences, reads that shared molecular identifiers were thrown out. MiTCR, with a Q25 quality threshold and the strictest error-elimination algorithm, was used for CDR3 identification, clonotype clustering and error correction. A nonparametric unseen species model using Euler transformation provided a lower-bound estimate of total TCR beta diversity. TCRdb itself trimmed the public reads at Q25 with fastp, ran MiXCR and retained productive beta chains. Entries that share a CDR3 protein sequence are merged under the most common genes and DNA. TCRdb, not the original authors, processed these V and J calls. For this sample the table gives around 1,900,000 distinct CDR3 sequences, of which approximately 39% were detected only once. The ten largest clones take up roughly 24% of the sample.

Donors were a few dozen systemically healthy Caucasian individuals from Russia aged about 6 to 100 years. Approximately 9.3 milliliters of peripheral blood were drawn from each donor into EDTA-treated Vacutainer tubes. Ficoll-Paque density-gradient centrifugation was used to isolate PBMCs, with at least 6.5 million obtained per sample. Total RNA, at least 5 micrograms per sample, was extracted from PBMCs with Trizol reagent. Naive CD45RAhigh/CD27high T cell percentages were measured by flow cytometry on a PBMC aliquot from every donor. This receptor was taken from a human donor in good health. Input material: blood. This sequence uses TRBV6-5 and TRBJ1-1; no D gene can be assigned with confidence. The nucleotides are TGTGCCAGTATACGGGGGAACACTGAAGCTTTCTTT. Its coded protein is CASIRGNTEAFF.